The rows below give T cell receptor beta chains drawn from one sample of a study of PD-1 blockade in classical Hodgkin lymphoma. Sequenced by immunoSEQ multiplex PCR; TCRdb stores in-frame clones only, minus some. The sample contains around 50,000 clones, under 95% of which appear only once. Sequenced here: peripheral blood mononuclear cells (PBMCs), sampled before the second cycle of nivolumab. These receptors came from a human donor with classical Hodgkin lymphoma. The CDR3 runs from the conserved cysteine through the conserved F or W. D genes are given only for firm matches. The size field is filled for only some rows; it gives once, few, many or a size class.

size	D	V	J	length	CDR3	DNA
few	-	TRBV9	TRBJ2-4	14	CASSAGGQGNIQYF	TGTGCCAGCAGCGCGGGAGGACAGGGAAACATTCAGTACTTC
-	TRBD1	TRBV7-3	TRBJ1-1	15	CASSQAPGGGTEAFF	TGTGCCAGCAGCCAAGCCCCAGGGGGGGGGACTGAAGCTTTCTTT
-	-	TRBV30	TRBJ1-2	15	CAWSVRLRPNYGYTF	TGTGCCTGGAGTGTAAGACTCAGGCCCAACTATGGCTACACCTTC
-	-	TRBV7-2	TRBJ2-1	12	CASSSIYGEQFF	TGTGCCAGCAGCTCTATATACGGTGAGCAGTTCTTC
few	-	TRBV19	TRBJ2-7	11	CASSIAGEQYF	TGTGCCAGTAGTATAGCGGGGGAGCAGTACTTC
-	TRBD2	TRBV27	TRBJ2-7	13	CASSLGTSAEQYF	TGTGCCAGCAGTTTAGGGACTAGCGCAGAGCAGTACTTC
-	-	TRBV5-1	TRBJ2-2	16	CASSPALGSNTGELFF	TGCGCCAGCAGTCCCGCGCTGGGGTCGAACACCGGGGAGCTGTTTTTT
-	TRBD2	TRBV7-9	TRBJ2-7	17	CASSPPLGLAGYYEQYF	TGTGCCAGCAGCCCTCCCCTCGGACTAGCGGGCTACTACGAGCAGTACTTC
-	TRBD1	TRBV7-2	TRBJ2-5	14	CASSFPDREETQYF	TGTGCCAGCAGCTTCCCCGACAGGGAAGAGACCCAGTACTTC
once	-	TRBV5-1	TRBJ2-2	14	CASSFQGGTGELFF	TGCGCCAGCAGCTTCCAGGGGGGGACCGGGGAGCTGTTTTTT
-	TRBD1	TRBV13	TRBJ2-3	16	CASSLRWTGDTDTQYF	TGTGCCAGCAGCTTAAGGTGGACAGGGGACACAGATACGCAGTATTTT
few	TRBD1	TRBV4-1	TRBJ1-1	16	CASSQTGTGLNTEAFF	TGCGCCAGCAGCCAAACCGGGACAGGCTTGAACACTGAAGCTTTCTTT
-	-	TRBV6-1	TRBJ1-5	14	CASTLRGARQPQHF	TGTGCCAGCACCCTTAGGGGGGCGCGTCAGCCCCAGCATTTT
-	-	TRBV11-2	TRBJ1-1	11	CASSHQEAAFF	TGTGCCAGCAGCCACCAGGAGGCTGCTTTCTTT
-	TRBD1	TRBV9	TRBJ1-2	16	CASSVEFGTAFYGYTF	TGTGCCAGCAGCGTAGAGTTTGGGACAGCTTTCTATGGCTACACCTTC
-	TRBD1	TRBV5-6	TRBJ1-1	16	CASSPRTGAMNTEAFF	TGTGCCAGCAGCCCCCGGACAGGGGCCATGAACACTGAAGCTTTCTTT
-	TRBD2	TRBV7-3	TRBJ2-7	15	CASSSGLAGVEEQYF	TGTGCCAGCAGCTCAGGACTAGCGGGAGTTGAAGAGCAGTACTTC
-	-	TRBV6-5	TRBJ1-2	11	CASSTRGDYTF	TGTGCCAGCAGTACTAGGGGTGACTACACCTTC
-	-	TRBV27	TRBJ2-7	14	CASSLNGQVYEQYF	TGTGCCAGCAGCCTGAATGGCCAGGTATACGAGCAGTACTTC
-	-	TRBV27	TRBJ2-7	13	CASSSGGGYEQYF	TGTGCCAGCAGTTCAGGTGGGGGTTACGAGCAGTACTTC
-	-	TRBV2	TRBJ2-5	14	CASRVVGNQETQYF	TGTGCCAGCAGGGTTGTAGGCAACCAAGAGACCCAGTACTTC
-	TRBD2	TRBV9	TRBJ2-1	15	CASSVGTSPSREQFF	TGTGCCAGCAGCGTGGGGACTAGCCCCTCACGGGAGCAGTTCTTC
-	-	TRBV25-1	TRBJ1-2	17	CASSEYKAGEGRGGYTF	TGTGCCAGCAGTGAATATAAGGCAGGGGAGGGCCGGGGTGGCTACACCTTC
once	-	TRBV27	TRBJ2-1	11	CGSEPYNEQFF	TGTGGCTCCGAGCCCTACAATGAGCAGTTCTTC
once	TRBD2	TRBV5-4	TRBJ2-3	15	CASSLSGTRTDTQYF	TGTGCCAGCAGCTTGTCAGGGACTAGAACAGATACGCAGTATTTT
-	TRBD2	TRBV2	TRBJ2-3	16	CASSEELGGKADTQYF	TGTGCCAGCAGTGAAGAATTGGGGGGGAAGGCAGATACGCAGTATTTT
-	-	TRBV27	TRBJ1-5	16	CASSFGGAKDNQPQHF	TGTGCCAGCAGTTTCGGGGGGGCGAAGGACAATCAGCCCCAGCATTTT
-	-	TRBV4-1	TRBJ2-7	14	CASSQLLRSYEQYF	TGCGCCAGCAGCCAACTACTCCGATCCTACGAGCAGTACTTC
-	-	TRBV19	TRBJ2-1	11	CASSIGHEQFF	TGTGCCAGTAGTATCGGGCATGAGCAGTTCTTC
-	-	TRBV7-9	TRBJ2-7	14	CASNLGEVSYEQYF	TGTGCCAGCAACTTAGGGGAGGTCTCCTACGAGCAGTACTTC
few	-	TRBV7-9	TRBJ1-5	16	CASSFITDLSNQPQHF	TGTGCCAGCAGCTTCATCACAGACCTTAGCAATCAGCCCCAGCATTTT
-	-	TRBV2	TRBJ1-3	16	CASSENDRSSGNTIYF	TGTGCCAGCAGTGAAAACGACAGGAGCTCTGGAAACACCATATATTTT
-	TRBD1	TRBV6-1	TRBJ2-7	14	CASSAYSGGYEQYF	TGTGCCAGCAGTGCCTACTCAGGGGGTTACGAGCAGTACTTC
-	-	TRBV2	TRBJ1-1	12	CASIKGNTEAFF	TGTGCCAGCATTAAGGGGAACACTGAAGCTTTCTTT
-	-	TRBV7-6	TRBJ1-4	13	CASSSGRHEKLFF	TGTGCCAGCAGCTCAGGGCGCCATGAAAAACTGTTTTTT
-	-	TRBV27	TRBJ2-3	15	CASSFLLDSTDTQYF	TGTGCCAGCAGTTTTCTCCTAGATAGCACAGATACGCAGTATTTT
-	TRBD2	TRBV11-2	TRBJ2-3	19	CASSDGLAGAPDTTDTQYF	TGTGCCAGCAGCGACGGACTAGCGGGGGCCCCCGACACCACAGATACGCAGTATTTT